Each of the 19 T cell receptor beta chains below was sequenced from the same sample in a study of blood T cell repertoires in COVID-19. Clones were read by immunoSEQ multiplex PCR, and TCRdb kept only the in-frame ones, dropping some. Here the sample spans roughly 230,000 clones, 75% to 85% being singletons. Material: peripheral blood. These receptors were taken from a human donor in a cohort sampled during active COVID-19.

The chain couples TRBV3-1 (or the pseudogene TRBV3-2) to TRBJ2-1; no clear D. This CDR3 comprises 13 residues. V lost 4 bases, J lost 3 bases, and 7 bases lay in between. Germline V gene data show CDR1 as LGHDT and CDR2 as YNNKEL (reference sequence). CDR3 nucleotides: TGTGCCAGCAGCCGTGTAATCTACAATGAGCAGTTCTTC. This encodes CASSRVIYNEQFF.

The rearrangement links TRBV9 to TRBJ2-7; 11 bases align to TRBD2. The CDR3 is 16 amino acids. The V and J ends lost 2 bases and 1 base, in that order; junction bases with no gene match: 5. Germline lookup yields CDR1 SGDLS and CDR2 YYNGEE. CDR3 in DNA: TGTGCCAGCAGCGTGGGGACTAGCGGCCCATCCTACGAGCAGTACTTC. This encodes CASSVGTSGPSYEQYF.

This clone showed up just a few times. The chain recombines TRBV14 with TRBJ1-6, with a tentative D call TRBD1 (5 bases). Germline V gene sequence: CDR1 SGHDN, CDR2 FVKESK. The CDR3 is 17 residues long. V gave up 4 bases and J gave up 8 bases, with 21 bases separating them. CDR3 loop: CASSRGQGRLLDSPLHF. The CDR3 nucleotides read TGTGCCAGCAGCCGTGGGCAGGGAAGATTACTGGATTCACCCCTCCACTTT.

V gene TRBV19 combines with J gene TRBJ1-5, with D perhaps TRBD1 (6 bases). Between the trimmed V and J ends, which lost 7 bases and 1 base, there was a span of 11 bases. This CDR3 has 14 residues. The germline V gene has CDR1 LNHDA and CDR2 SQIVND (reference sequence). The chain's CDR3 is CASISGGSNQPQHF. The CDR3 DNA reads TGTGCCAGTATCTCGGGGGGCAGCAATCAGCCCCAGCATTTT. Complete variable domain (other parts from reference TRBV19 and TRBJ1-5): DGGITQSPKYLFRKEGQNVTLSCEQNLNHDAMYWYRQDPGQGLRLIYYSQIVNDFQKGDIAEGYSVSREKKESFPLTVTSAQKNPTAFYLCASISGGSNQPQHFGDGTRLSIL.

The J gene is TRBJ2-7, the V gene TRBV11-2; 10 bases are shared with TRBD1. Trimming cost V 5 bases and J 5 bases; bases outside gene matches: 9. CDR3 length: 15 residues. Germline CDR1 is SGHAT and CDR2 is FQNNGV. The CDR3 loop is CASSRRDRGSHEQYF. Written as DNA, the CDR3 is TGTGCCAGCAGCCGCCGGGACAGGGGATCCCACGAGCAGTACTTC.

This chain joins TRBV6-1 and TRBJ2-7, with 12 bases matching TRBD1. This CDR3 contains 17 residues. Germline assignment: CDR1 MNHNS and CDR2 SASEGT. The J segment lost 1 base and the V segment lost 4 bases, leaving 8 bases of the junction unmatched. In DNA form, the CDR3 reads TGTGCCAGCAGTGGGGGGGACAGGGGGCCGAATTCCTACGAGCAGTACTTC. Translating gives CASSGGDRGPNSYEQYF.

The CDR3 nucleotides read TGCGCCAGCAGCCAAGAGGGGGGCCAAGAGACCCAGTACTTC. Its protein is CASSQEGGQETQYF. The chain joins TRBV4-1 to TRBJ2-5; tentatively, D is TRBD2 (6 bases). In germline, CDR1 is MGHRA, CDR2 YSYEKL. Deletions cut 0 bases from V and 1 base from J, with 6 bases between. This CDR3 has 14 residues.

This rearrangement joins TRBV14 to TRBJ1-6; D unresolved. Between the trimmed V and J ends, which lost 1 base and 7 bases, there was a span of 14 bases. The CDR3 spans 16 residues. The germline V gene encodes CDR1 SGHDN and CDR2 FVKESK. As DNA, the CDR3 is TGTGCCAGCAGCCAAGTGGGCAGAGGGATCAATTCACCCCTCCACTTT. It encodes CASSQVGRGINSPLHF.

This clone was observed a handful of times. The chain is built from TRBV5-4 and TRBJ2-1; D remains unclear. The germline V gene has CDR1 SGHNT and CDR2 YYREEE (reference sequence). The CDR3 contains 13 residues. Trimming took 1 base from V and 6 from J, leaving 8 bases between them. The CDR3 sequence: CASSLNGPNEQFF. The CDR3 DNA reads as TGTGCCAGCAGCTTGAACGGTCCCAATGAGCAGTTCTTC.

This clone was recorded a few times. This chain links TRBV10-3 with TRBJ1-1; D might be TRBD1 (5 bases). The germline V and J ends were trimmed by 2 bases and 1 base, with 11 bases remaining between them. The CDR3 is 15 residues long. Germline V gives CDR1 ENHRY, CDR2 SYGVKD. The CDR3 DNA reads TGTGCCATCAGTGAGGCCCAGGGTAGGAACACTGAAGCTTTCTTT. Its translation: CAISEAQGRNTEAFF.

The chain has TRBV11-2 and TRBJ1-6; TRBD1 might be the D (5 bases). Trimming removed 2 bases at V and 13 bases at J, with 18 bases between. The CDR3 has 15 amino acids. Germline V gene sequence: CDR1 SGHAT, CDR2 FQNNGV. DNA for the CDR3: TGTGCCAGCAGCTTAAGAAATGTGGTGGGGGGGCCCCTCCACTTT. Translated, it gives CASSLRNVVGGPLHF.

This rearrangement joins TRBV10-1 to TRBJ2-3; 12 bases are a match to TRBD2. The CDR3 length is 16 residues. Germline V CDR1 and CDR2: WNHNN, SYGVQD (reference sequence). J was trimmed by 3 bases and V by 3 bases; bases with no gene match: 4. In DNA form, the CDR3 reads TGCGCCAGCAGTGAACTAGCGGGGGGCCAAACAGATACGCAGTATTTT. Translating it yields CASSELAGGQTDTQYF.

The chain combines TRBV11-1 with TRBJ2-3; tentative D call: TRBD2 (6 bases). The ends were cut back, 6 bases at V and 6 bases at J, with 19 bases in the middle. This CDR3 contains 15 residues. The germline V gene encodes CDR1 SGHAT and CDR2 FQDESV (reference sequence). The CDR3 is CASSNGLTGTDTQYF. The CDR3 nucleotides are TGTGCCAGCAGTAACGGACTAACTGGTACCGATACGCAGTATTTT.

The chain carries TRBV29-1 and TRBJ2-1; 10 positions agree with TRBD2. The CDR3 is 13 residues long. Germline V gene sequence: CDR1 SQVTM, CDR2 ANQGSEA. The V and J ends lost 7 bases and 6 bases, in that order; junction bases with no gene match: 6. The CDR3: CSAGLADFNEQFF. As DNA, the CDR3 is TGCAGCGCTGGACTAGCGGACTTCAATGAGCAGTTCTTC.

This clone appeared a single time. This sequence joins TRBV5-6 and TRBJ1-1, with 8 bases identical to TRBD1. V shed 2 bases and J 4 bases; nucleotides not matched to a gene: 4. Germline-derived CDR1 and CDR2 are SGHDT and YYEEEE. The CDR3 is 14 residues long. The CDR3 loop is CASSLGQGGTEAFF. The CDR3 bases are TGTGCCAGCAGCTTAGGACAGGGAGGCACTGAAGCTTTCTTT.

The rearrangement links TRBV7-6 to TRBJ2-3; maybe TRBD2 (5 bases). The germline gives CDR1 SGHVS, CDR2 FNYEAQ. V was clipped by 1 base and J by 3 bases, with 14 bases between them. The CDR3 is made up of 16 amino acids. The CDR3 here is CASSLVGAGWTDTQYF. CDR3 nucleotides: TGTGCCAGCAGCTTAGTTGGTGCGGGCTGGACAGATACGCAGTATTTT. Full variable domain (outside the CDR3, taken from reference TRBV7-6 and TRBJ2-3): GAGVSQSPRYKVTKRGQDVALRCDPISGHVSLYWYRQALGQGPEFLTYFNYEAQQDKSGLPNDRFSAERPEGSISTLTIQRTEQRDSAMYRCASSLVGAGWTDTQYFGPGTRLTVL.

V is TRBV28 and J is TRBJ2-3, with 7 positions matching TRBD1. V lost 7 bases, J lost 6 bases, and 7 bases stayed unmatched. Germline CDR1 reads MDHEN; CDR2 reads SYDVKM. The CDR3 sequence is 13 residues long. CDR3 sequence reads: CASTATGSDTQYF. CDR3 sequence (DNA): TGTGCCAGCACCGCGACAGGGTCCGATACGCAGTATTTT.

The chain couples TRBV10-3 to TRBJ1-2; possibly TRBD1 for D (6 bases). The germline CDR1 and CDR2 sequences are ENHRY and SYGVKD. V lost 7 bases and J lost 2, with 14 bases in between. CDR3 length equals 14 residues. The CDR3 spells CAIKEAGDNYGYTF. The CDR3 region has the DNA TGTGCCATCAAAGAGGCAGGGGACAACTATGGCTACACCTTC.

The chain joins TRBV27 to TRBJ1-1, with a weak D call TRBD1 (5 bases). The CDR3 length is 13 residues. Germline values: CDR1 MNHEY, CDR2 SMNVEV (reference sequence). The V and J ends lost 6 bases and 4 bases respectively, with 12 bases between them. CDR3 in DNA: TGTGCCAGCAGCATCCGGGGGAGCACTGAAGCTTTCTTT. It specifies CASSIRGSTEAFF.